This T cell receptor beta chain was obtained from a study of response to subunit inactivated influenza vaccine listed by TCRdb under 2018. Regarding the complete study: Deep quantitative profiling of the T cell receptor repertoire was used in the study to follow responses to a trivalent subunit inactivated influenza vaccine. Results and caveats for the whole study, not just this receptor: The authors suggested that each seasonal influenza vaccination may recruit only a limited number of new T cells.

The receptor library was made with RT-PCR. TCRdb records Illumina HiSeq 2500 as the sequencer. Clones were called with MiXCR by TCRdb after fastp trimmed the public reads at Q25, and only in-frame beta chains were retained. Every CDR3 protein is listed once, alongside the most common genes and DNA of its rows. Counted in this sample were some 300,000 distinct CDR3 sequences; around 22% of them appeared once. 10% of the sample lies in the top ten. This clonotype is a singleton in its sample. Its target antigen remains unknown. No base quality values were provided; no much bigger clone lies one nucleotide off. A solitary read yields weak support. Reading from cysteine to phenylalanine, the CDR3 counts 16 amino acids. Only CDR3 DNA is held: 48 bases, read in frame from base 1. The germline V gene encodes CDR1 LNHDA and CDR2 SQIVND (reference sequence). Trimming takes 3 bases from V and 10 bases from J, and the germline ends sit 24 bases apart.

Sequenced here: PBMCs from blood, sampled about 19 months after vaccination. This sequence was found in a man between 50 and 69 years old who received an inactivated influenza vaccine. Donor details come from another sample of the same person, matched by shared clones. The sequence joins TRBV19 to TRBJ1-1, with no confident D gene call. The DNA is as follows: TGTGCCAGTAGTATTTATGGGAAACGGACGGTCAGCGCAGCTTTCTTT. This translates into CASSIYGKRTVSAAFF. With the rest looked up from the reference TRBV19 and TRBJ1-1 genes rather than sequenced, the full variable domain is DGGITQSPKYLFRKEGQNVTLSCEQNLNHDAMYWYRQDPGQGLRLIYYSQIVNDFQKGDIAEGYSVSREKKESFPLTVTSAQKNPTAFYLCASSIYGKRTVSAAFFGQGTRLTVV.